This T cell receptor beta chain is from a study of cytomegalovirus exposure and HLA in healthy donors. Study outcomes and limitations: It was reported that the classifier diagnosed cytomegalovirus status with high specificity and sensitivity in both the original and validation cohorts.

Concerning this clone: What it binds is unknown.

The donors were part of the validation cohort of roughly 110 subjects. That cohort was separate from the first cohort, which comprised about 730 subjects. Profiling relied on immunoSEQ multiplex PCR, and the TCRdb table lists in-frame clones only, not all of them. The table has under 200,000 clones, about 81% seen once. The V and J ends lost 3 bases and 0 bases, in that order; junction bases with no gene match: 5. The CDR3 sequence is 16 residues long. The germline CDR1 and CDR2 sequences are MNHEY and SMNVEV (reference sequence). This clonotype was obtained from a woman aged 25 to 39 in good health and CMV-seronegative. This rearrangement joins TRBV27 to TRBJ2-5, with 9 bases matching TRBD1. Sequencing was performed on PBMCs. The CDR3 protein is CASSFTGTGYQETQYF. The CDR3 bases are TGTGCCAGCAGTTTCACCGGGACAGGGTACCAAGAGACCCAGTACTTC.